Shown below are 23 T cell receptor beta chains from a single sample sequenced in a study of blood T cells in healthy people across ages. The second PCR ran roughly 7 to 12 cycles with a sample-barcoded 5' primer and J-beta primers. In TCRdb, the 5' RACE reads were re-called with MiXCR into one record per CDR3 protein. The data hold under 950,000 distinct CDR3 sequences, with about 24% observed a single time. Sequenced: blood. The receptors stem from a man in his 70s in good health.

The rearrangement links TRBV6-6 to TRBJ2-4; perhaps TRBD1 as D (6 bases). Germline assignment: CDR1 MNHNY and CDR2 SVGAGI (reference sequence). The V end was cut by 5 bases, the J end by 12 bases, with 14 bases between. The CDR3 contains 12 residues. CDR3 bases: TGTGCCAGCAGTGGGACAATCACCACTCAGTACTTC. It translates to CASSGTITTQYF.

Remarks on this clonotype: A read error may account for a junction end that differs from germline. The chain couples TRBV12-3 or TRBV12-4 to TRBJ2-5; TRBD2 matches 8 bases. The CDR3 runs 15 residues. CDR3: CASSPAGSGKETQHF. The CDR3 DNA reads TGTGCCAGCAGCCCCGCGGGTAGCGGGAAAGAGACCCAGCACTTC.

This clonotype was picked up a small number of times. V and J are TRBV7-9 and TRBJ1-1, with D possibly matching TRBD1 (5 bases). Germline-derived CDR1 and CDR2 are SEHNR and FQNEAQ (reference sequence). V dropped 9 bases and J dropped 4 bases, with 15 bases sitting between them. This CDR3 comprises 13 residues. As DNA, the CDR3 is TGTGCCAGTAGCCCAGGGAAGATCACTGAAGCTTTCTTT. Translating it yields CASSPGKITEAFF.

A few counts support this clonotype. This chain connects TRBV29-1 to TRBJ1-1; no clear D gene. The CDR3 has 14 residues. Trimming stripped 2 bases from V and 0 bases from J, with 10 bases between. Germline lookup yields CDR1 SQVTM and CDR2 ANQGSEA. CDR3 nucleotide sequence: TGCAGCGTTGAAAGGTCAGCTATGAACACTGAAGCTTTCTTT. Its translation: CSVERSAMNTEAFF.

This clonotype was counted only a few times. CDR3 amino acids: CASRTLGNTEAFF. The CDR3 bases are TGTGCCAGCAGAACCTTAGGAAACACTGAAGCTTTCTTT. The genes are TRBV13 and TRBJ1-1, with D hard to call. The CDR3 spans 13 residues. In germline, CDR1 is PRHDT, CDR2 FYEKMQ (reference sequence). The V gene lost 6 bases and the J gene lost 2 bases, with 10 bases spanning the gap.

The chain joins TRBV7-9 to TRBJ2-5, with 7 bases identical to TRBD2. The CDR3 spans 17 residues. Losses at the gene ends were 5 bases for V and 5 bases for J; bases not matched to a gene: 17. Germline V gives CDR1 SEHNR, CDR2 FQNEAQ (reference sequence). The DNA for the CDR3 is TGTGCCAGCAGCCCCCGTGGGACTACCTCAATTTCGGAGACCCAGTACTTC. Its protein is CASSPRGTTSISETQYF.

This clonotype appeared a few times. At one boundary the junction diverges from the germline segment, which might be a read error. This chain joins TRBV12-3 or TRBV12-4 and TRBJ2-3; 7 bases match TRBD2. The CDR3 runs to 15 residues. CDR3 in DNA: TGTGCCAGCAGTTTAGTAACGACTAGCACAGATACGCAGTGTTTT. Amino acids: CASSLVTTSTDTQCF.

The chain couples TRBV7-9 to TRBJ2-4; 8 nucleotides match TRBD2. The CDR3 covers 16 residues. V shed 3 bases and J 0 bases; nucleotides not matched to a gene: 4. CDR1 SEHNR and CDR2 FQNEAQ come from the germline V gene (reference sequence). CDR3 nucleotide sequence: TGTGCCAGCAGCTTCGGCGGGGGGCTAGCCAAAAACATTCAGTACTTC. Translating it yields CASSFGGGLAKNIQYF. The entire variable domain, with the rest obtained from reference TRBV7-9 and TRBJ2-4, is as follows: DTGVSQNPRHKITKRGQNVTFRCDPISEHNRLYWYRQTLGQGPEFLTYFQNEAQLEKSRLLSDRFSAERPKGSFSTLEIQRTEQGDSAMYLCASSFGGGLAKNIQYFGAGTRLSVL.

V is TRBV6-5 and J is TRBJ1-4; D is uncertain. From germline, CDR1 is MNHEY and CDR2 SVGAGI. The CDR3 has 13 residues. V gave up 0 bases and J gave up 8 bases, with 7 bases separating them. CDR3 nucleotides: TGTGCCAGCAGTTACTCGAAGAGGGAAAAACTGTTTTTT. It yields the protein CASSYSKREKLFF.

V is TRBV12-3 or TRBV12-4 and J is TRBJ2-3; D may correspond to TRBD1 or TRBD2 (5 bases each). This CDR3 comprises 16 residues. The V end was cut by 7 bases, the J end by 0 bases, with 17 bases between. CDR3 DNA: TGTGCCAGCATCAAGGGGATTAGGACTAGCACAGATACGCAGTATTTT. Translated: CASIKGIRTSTDTQYF.

This clonotype was detected only a few times. V is TRBV7-9 and J is TRBJ2-7; TRBD2 is a possible D gene (5 bases). The CDR3 runs to 15 residues. V lost 2 bases, J lost 4 bases, and 15 bases lay in between. Germline CDR1 is SEHNR and CDR2 is FQNEAQ (reference sequence). The CDR3 here is CASSLPRLEDYEQYV. The CDR3 bases are TGTGCCAGCAGCTTACCGCGCTTGGAGGATTACGAGCAGTACGTC.

This clonotype was seen a few times. The chain combines TRBV7-3 with TRBJ2-5; 10 positions agree with TRBD2. The ends lost 5 bases at V and 9 bases at J; junction bases unmatched: 9. The CDR3 totals 14 residues. Germline loops: CDR1 SGHTA, CDR2 FQGTGA. CDR3 protein: CASSPIAGGGAQYF. CDR3 sequence (DNA): TGTGCCAGCAGCCCGATAGCGGGAGGTGGGGCCCAGTACTTC.

The chain combines TRBV6-6 with TRBJ2-7, with 7 bases matching TRBD2. The germline CDR1 and CDR2 sequences are MNHNY and SVGAGI (reference sequence). The junction had 6 bases not matched to a gene; V was cut back by 6 bases and J by 7 bases. The CDR3 length is 12 residues. CDR3 sequence: CASSLSSGEQYV. In DNA form, the CDR3 reads TGTGCCAGCAGCCTATCTAGCGGAGAGCAGTACGTC.

The V call is TRBV10-3, the J call TRBJ2-3; 12 nucleotides align to TRBD2. This CDR3 has 14 amino acids. Germline lookup yields CDR1 ENHRY and CDR2 SYGVKD. V was clipped by 10 bases and J by 0 bases; unmatched bases: 2. The CDR3 spells CATLAGGSTDTQYF. In DNA, the CDR3 is TGTGCCACCCTAGCGGGGGGGAGCACAGATACGCAGTATTTT.

The rearrangement links TRBV5-1 to TRBJ2-2; 8 bases align to TRBD1. CDR3 length: 16 amino acids. The J segment lost 4 bases and the V segment lost 7 bases, leaving 12 bases of the junction unmatched. CDR1 is SGHRS and CDR2 is YFSETQ in the germline V gene. The CDR3 reads CASAEMTGAATGELFF. The CDR3 DNA follows: TGCGCCAGCGCAGAGATGACAGGGGCCGCCACCGGGGAGCTGTTTTTT. Looking up the rest from reference TRBV5-1 and TRBJ2-2 gives the full variable domain: KAGVTQTPRYLIKTRGQQVTLSCSPISGHRSVSWYQQTPGQGLQFLFEYFSETQRNKGNFPGRFSGRQFSNSRSEMNVSTLELGDSALYLCASAEMTGAATGELFFGEGSRLTVL.

This clonotype was recorded a few times. CDR3 in amino acids: CASTSGGFLDEQYF. The DNA of the CDR3 is TGTGCCAGCACCTCCGGGGGTTTTTTGGACGAGCAGTACTTC. The V and J genes are TRBV6-2 or TRBV6-3 and TRBJ2-5; a weak D match, TRBD2 (6 bases). The J call may be faulty, since TRBJ2-7 better matches the DNA end. The germline gives CDR1 MNHEY, CDR2 SVGEGT. This CDR3 contains 14 residues.

V gene TRBV11-2 combines with J gene TRBJ1-1; TRBD1 is a possible D gene (5 bases). CDR1 is SGHAT, CDR2 FQNNGV, per germline. Trimming removed 5 bases from V and 7 bases from J, with 14 bases in between. The length of the CDR3 is 13 residues. CDR3: CASSPRPQGEAFF. DNA of the CDR3: TGTGCCAGCAGCCCGAGGCCCCAGGGTGAAGCTTTCTTT.

The CDR3 reads CASSNDRNEQFF. DNA of the CDR3: TGTGCCAGCAGCAATGACAGAAATGAGCAGTTCTTC. This rearrangement joins TRBV7-3 to TRBJ2-1; D possibly corresponds to TRBD1 (5 bases). The CDR3 totals 12 residues. The germline gives CDR1 SGHTA, CDR2 FQGTGA. V was cut by 5 bases and J by 7 bases, with 9 bases left in between.

The table lists this clonotype with a few counts. The chain employs TRBV10-3 and TRBJ2-6, with D tentatively TRBD2 (5 bases). The CDR3 is 16 residues long. Deletions cut 7 bases from V and 0 bases from J, with 13 bases between. Germline-derived CDR1 and CDR2 are ENHRY and SYGVKD. CDR3 bases: TGTGCCATCACCCAAGGACTTAGCTCTGGGGCCAACGTCCTGACTTTC. Residues: CAITQGLSSGANVLTF.

Only a few counts were recorded for this clonotype. V and J are TRBV3-1 and TRBJ2-3; D not resolved. The CDR3 covers 16 residues. CDR1 LGHDT and CDR2 YNNKEL come from the germline V gene (reference sequence). Trimming stripped 4 bases from V and 2 bases from J, with 16 bases between. The chain's CDR3 is CASSREHRANTDTQYF. As DNA, the CDR3 is TGTGCCAGCAGCCGCGAGCATCGGGCCAACACAGATACGCAGTATTTT.

This clonotype showed up just a few times. J is TRBJ2-3 and V is TRBV5-1; weak D call: TRBD2 (5 bases). The CDR3 is 16 amino acids. Trimming shortened V by 0 bases and J by 0 bases, and 11 bases separated the two germline ends. Germline-derived CDR1 and CDR2 are SGHRS and YFSETQ. CDR3 DNA sequence: TGCGCCAGCAGCTTGGTGGCTAGCCAAAGCACAGATACGCAGTATTTT. Translating it yields CASSLVASQSTDTQYF.

The rearrangement joins TRBV29-1 to TRBJ2-5; D is possibly TRBD1 or TRBD2 (5 bases each). Judging by the DNA end, TRBJ2-7 fits better; the J call may be wrong. The germline gives CDR1 SQVTM, CDR2 ANQGSEA. This CDR3 contains 12 residues. CDR3 sequence: CSVVGEAYEQYF. As DNA, the CDR3 is TGCAGCGTTGTGGGGGAAGCCTACGAGCAGTACTTC.

This chain joins TRBV6-5 and TRBJ2-3, with a possible D match to TRBD2 (6 bases). CDR3 length: 16 amino acids. In germline, CDR1 is MNHEY, CDR2 SVGAGI. The germline V and J ends were trimmed by 10 bases and 3 bases, with 23 bases remaining between them. The CDR3 sequence is CATQMDHGRVTDTQYF. CDR3 nucleotides: TGTGCCACCCAAATGGATCACGGGAGAGTGACAGATACGCAGTATTTT.